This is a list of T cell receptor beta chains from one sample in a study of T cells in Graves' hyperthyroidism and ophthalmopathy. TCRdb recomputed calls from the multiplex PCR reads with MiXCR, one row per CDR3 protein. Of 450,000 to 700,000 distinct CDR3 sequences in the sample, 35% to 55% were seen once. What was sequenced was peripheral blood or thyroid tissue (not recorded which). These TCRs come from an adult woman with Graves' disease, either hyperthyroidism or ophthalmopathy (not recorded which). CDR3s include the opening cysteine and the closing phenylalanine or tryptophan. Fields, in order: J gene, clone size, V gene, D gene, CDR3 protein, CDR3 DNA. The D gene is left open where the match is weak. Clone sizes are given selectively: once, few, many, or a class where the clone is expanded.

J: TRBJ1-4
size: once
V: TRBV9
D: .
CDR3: CASSVADQINEKLFF
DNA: TGTGCCAGCAGCGTAGCTGATCAGATTAATGAAAAACTGTTTTTT

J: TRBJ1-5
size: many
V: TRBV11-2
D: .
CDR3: CASSLTGRGQPQHF
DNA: TGTGCCAGCAGCTTAACAGGGAGGGGACAGCCCCAGCATTTT

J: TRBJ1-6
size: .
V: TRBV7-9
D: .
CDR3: CASSLGPDYNSPLHF
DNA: TGTGCCAGCAGCTTGGGACCGGATTATAATTCACCCCTCCACTTT

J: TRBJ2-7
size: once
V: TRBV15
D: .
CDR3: CATSSPGHYEQYF
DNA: TGTGCCACCAGCAGCCCGGGACACTACGAGCAGTACTTC

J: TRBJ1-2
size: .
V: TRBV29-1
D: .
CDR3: CSVEESGAGGYTF
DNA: TGCAGCGTTGAAGAATCGGGGGCCGGTGGCTACACCTTC

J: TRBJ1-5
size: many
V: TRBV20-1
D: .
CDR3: CSAFWGSNQPQHF
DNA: TGCAGTGCCTTTTGGGGGAGCAATCAGCCCCAGCATTTT

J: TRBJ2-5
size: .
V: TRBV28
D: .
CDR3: CAIGPGEETQYF
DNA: TGTGCCATTGGGCCTGGGGAAGAGACCCAGTACTTC

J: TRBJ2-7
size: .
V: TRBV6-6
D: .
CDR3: CAIRPRSGIYEQYF
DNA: TGTGCCATCAGGCCCAGAAGTGGGATCTACGAGCAGTACTTC

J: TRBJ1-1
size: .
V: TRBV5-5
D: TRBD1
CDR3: CASSFPDRAVFYGTEAFF
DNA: TGTGCCAGCAGCTTTCCTGACAGGGCGGTTTTTTACGGCACTGAAGCTTTCTTT

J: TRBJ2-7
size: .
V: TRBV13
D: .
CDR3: CASSFRRGGGPGEQYF
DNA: TGTGCCAGCAGCTTCAGGAGGGGGGGAGGGCCGGGCGAGCAGTACTTC

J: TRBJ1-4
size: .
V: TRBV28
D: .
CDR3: CASRPTAGSYEKLFF
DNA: TGTGCCAGCAGGCCAACGGCAGGTTCTTATGAAAAACTGTTTTTT

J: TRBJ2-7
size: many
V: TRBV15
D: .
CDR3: CATSRRLVPYEQYF
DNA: TGTGCCACCAGCAGAAGACTAGTCCCCTACGAGCAGTACTTC

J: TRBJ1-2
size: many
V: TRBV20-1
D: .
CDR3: CSARGHGYTF
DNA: TGCAGTGCTAGAGGTCACGGCTACACCTTC

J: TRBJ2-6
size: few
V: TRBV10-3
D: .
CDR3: CATGTSSGANVLTF
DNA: TGTGCCACCGGGACCAGCTCTGGGGCCAACGTCCTGACTTTC

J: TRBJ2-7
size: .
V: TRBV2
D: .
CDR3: CATRGRGPYEQYF
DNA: TGTGCCACCAGAGGTCGGGGTCCGTACGAGCAGTACTTC

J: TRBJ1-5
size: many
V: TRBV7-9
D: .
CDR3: CASSLRGDSNQPQHF
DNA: TGTGCCAGCAGCTTGCGGGGGGATAGCAATCAGCCCCAGCATTTT

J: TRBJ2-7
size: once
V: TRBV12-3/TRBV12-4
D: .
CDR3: CASSLEGLGDEQYF
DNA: TGTGCCAGCAGTTTGGAGGGTTTAGGGGACGAGCAGTACTTC

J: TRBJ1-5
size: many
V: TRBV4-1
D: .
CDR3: CASSQERVQGPQHF
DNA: TGCGCCAGCAGCCAAGAAAGGGTTCAAGGGCCCCAGCATTTT

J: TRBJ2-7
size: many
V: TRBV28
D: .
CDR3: CATRGDTYEQYF
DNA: TGTGCCACCCGGGGGGACACCTACGAGCAGTACTTC

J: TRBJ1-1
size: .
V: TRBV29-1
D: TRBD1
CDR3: CSAQGDREAFF
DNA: TGCAGCGCCCAGGGGGACAGGGAAGCTTTCTTT

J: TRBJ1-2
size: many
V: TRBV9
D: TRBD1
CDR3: CASSLGPGQFIGYTF
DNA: TGTGCCAGCAGCTTGGGACCGGGACAGTTTATCGGCTACACCTTC

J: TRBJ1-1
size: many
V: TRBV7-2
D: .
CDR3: CASSLAPQNTEAFF
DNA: TGTGCCAGCAGCTTAGCTCCCCAGAACACTGAAGCTTTCTTT

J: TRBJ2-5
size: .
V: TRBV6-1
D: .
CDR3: CASRRLVEETQYF
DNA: TGTGCCAGCAGGAGACTAGTAGAAGAGACCCAGTACTTC

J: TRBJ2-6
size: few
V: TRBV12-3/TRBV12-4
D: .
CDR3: CASSLGPGANVLTF
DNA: TGTGCCAGCAGCTTGGGGCCTGGGGCCAACGTCCTGACTTTC

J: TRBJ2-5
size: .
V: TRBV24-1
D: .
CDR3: CATKGEGETQYF
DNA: TGTGCCACCAAGGGGGAGGGAGAGACCCAGTACTTC

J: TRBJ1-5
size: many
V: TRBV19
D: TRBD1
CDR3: CASSRQGAYSNQPQHF
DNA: TGTGCCAGTAGTAGGCAGGGGGCCTATAGCAATCAGCCCCAGCATTTT

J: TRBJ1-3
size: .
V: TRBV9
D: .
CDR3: CASSEGPDSGNTIYF
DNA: TGTGCCAGCAGCGAGGGTCCAGATTCTGGAAACACCATATATTTT

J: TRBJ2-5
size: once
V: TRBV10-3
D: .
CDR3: CAISLGGTQYF
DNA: TGTGCCATCAGTCTGGGGGGGACCCAGTACTTC

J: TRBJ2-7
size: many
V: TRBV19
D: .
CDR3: CASSMRGEQYF
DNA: TGTGCCAGTAGTATGCGGGGTGAGCAGTACTTC

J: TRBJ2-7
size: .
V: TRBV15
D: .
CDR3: CATSRVGQQYF
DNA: TGTGCCACCAGCAGAGTGGGTCAGCAGTACTTC

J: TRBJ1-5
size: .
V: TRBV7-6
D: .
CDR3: CASSSGLAGETQHF
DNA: TGTGCTAGCAGCTCGGGACTAGCTGGTGAGACCCAGCATTTT

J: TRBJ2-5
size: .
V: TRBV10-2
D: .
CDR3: CASSPLSLAETQYF
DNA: TGCGCCAGCAGCCCCTTAAGTCTAGCGGAGACCCAGTACTTC

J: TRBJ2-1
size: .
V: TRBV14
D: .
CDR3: CASSQAQRNEQFF
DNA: TGTGCCAGCAGCCAAGCCCAAAGGAATGAGCAGTTCTTC